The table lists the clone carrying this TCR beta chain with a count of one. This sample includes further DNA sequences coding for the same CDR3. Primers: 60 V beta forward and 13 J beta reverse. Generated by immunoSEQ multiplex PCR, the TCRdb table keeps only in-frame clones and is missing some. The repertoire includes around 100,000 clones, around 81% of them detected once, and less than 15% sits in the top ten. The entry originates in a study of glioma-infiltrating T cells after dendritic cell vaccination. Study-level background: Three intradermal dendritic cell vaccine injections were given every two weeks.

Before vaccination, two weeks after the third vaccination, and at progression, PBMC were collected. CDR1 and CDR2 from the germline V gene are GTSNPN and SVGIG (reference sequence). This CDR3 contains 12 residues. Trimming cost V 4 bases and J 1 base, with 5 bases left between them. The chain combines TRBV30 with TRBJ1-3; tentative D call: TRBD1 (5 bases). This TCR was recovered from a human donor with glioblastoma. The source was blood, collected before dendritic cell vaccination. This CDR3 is CAWTGSGNTIYF. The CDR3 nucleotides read TGTGCCTGGACAGGGTCTGGAAACACCATATATTTT. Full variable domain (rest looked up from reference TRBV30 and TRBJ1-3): SQTIHQWPATLVQPVGSPLSLECTVEGTSNPNLYWYRQAAGRGLQLLFYSVGIGQISSEVPQNLSASRPQDRQFILSSKKLLLSDSGFYLCAWTGSGNTIYFGEGSWLTVV.